Shown below are 5 T cell receptor beta chains from a single sample sequenced in a study of T cell clones after liver transplantation. TCRdb's table, derived via immunoSEQ multiplex PCR, lists solely in-frame clones and lacks some. Among 40,000 to 55,000 clones listed, about 69% were seen once. Sequenced here: CD4+ T cells from blood, sampled approximately 52 months after liver transplant. These receptors came from a human patient who received a liver transplant. Some T cells could come from the graft donor.

CDR3 residues: CAWSGGPSTQYF. The CDR3 DNA follows: TGTGCCTGGAGTGGGGGTCCTTCAACGCAGTATTTT. V usage is TRBV30 and J usage is TRBJ2-3; D is uncertain. V shed 1 base and J shed 9 bases, with 11 bases lying between them. The CDR3 covers 12 residues. The germline CDR1 and CDR2 sequences are GTSNPN and SVGIG (reference sequence).

V gene TRBV6-5 combines with J gene TRBJ1-2; D gene uncertain. V was shortened by 0 bases and J by 8 bases, with 10 bases between the two germline ends. Germline V gene lookup returns CDR1 MNHEY and CDR2 SVGAGI. The CDR3 length is 13 residues. The DNA of the CDR3 is TGTGCCAGCAGTTACTCCCGGCGGGCAGGCTACACCTTC. Translated, it gives CASSYSRRAGYTF.

This clone was recorded a few times. The gene calls are TRBV5-5 and TRBJ2-2; D assignment may be TRBD1 or TRBD2 (5 bases each). Per germline, CDR1 SGHKS and CDR2 YYEKEE (reference sequence). V was clipped by 3 bases and J by 6 bases, with 18 bases between them. The CDR3 contains 16 residues. CDR3 in DNA: TGTGCCAGCAGCTCCTCTGGGGACCCCGGGGCCGGGGAGCTGTTTTTT. Its translation is CASSSSGDPGAGELFF.

The sample holds one count of this clone. This chain links TRBV2 with TRBJ2-4; TRBD2 aligns across 7 bases. Germline assignment: CDR1 SNHLY and CDR2 FYNNEI. The CDR3 is made up of 16 amino acids. Unmatched junction bases numbered 9, after V lost 7 bases and J lost 0 bases. For the CDR3, the DNA is TGTGCCAGCATCCGGGGGGTGACACTAGCCAAAAACATTCAGTACTTC. Translating gives CASIRGVTLAKNIQYF. Complete variable domain (other parts from reference TRBV2 and TRBJ2-4): EPEVTQTPSHQVTQMGQEVILRCVPISNHLYFYWYRQILGQKVEFLVSFYNNEISEKSEIFDDQFSVERPDGSNFTLKIRSTKLEDSAMYFCASIRGVTLAKNIQYFGAGTRLSVL.

This clone was seen only a few times. Other DNA sequences from this sample encode an identical CDR3 as well. The V call is TRBV28, the J call TRBJ2-1; no clear D gene. V lost 2 bases and J 4 bases, leaving 6 bases between the germline ends. The CDR3 is 13 amino acids. Germline V gene sequence: CDR1 MDHEN, CDR2 SYDVKM. The CDR3 region has the DNA TGTGCCAGCAGTTTAAGCCGGTACAATGAGCAGTTCTTC. It encodes CASSLSRYNEQFF. The entire variable domain, with the rest obtained from reference TRBV28 and TRBJ2-1, is as follows: DVKVTQSSRYLVKRTGEKVFLECVQDMDHENMFWYRQDPGLGLRLIYFSYDVKMKEKGDIPEGYSVSREKKERFSLILESASTNQTSMYLCASSLSRYNEQFFGPGTRLTVL.